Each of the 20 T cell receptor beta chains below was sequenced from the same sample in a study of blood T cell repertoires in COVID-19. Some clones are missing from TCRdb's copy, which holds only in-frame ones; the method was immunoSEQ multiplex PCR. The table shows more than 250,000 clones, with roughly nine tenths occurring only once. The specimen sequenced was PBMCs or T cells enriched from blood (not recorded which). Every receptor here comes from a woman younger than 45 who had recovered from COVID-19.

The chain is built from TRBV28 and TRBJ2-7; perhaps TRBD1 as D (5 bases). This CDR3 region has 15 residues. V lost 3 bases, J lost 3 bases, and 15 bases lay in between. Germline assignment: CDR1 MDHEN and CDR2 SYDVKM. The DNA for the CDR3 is TGTGCCAGCAGTTTCTCGGCCCTAGGGGTCTACGAGCAGTACTTC. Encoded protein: CASSFSALGVYEQYF.

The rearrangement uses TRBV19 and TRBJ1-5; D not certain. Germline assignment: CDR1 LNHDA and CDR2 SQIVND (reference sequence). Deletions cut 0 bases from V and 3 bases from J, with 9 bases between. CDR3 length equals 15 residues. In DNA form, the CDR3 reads TGTGCCAGTAGTATAGAGGCCCAAAACAATCAGCCCCAGCATTTT. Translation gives CASSIEAQNNQPQHF.

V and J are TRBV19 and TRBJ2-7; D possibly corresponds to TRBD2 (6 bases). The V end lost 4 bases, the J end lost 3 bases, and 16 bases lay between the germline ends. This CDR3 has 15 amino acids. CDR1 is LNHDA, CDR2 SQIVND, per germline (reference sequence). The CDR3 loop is CASSSRGGVNYEQYF. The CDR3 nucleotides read TGTGCCAGTAGTAGCCGGGGAGGAGTAAACTACGAGCAGTACTTC.

CDR3 nucleotide sequence: TGCGCCAGCAGCCGAGGAGGGGCAGAGGCAGATACGCAGTATTTT. Its protein product is CASSRGGAEADTQYF. V gene TRBV4-1 combines with J gene TRBJ2-3; maybe TRBD2 (6 bases). There are 15 residues in the CDR3. Germline loops: CDR1 MGHRA, CDR2 YSYEKL. Deletions cut 4 bases from V and 4 bases from J, with 15 bases between.

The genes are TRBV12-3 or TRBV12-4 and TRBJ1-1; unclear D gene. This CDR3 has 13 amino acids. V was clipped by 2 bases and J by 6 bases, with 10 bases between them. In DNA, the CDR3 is TGTGCCAGCAGTTTAAGGGTTAGCGCTGAAGCTTTCTTT. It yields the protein CASSLRVSAEAFF.

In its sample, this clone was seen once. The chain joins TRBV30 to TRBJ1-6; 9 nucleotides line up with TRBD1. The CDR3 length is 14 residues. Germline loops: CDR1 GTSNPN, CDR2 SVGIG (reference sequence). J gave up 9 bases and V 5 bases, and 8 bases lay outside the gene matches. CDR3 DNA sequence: TGTGCCTGGGGGGGAACAGGGGGCCGTTCACCCCTCCACTTT. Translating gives CAWGGTGGRSPLHF.

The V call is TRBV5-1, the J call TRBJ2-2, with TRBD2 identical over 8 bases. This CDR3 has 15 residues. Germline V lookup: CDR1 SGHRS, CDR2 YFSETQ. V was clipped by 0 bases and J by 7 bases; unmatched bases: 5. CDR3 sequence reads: CASSLAGGAIGELFF. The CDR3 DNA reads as TGCGCCAGCAGCTTGGCCGGGGGGGCTATCGGGGAGCTGTTTTTT.

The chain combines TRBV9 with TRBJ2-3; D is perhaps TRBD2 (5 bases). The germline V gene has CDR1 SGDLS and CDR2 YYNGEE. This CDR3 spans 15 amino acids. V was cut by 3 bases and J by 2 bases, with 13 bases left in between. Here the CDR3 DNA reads TGTGCCAGCAGCGGGGGAGTCTATTACACAGATACGCAGTATTTT. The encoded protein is CASSGGVYYTDTQYF.

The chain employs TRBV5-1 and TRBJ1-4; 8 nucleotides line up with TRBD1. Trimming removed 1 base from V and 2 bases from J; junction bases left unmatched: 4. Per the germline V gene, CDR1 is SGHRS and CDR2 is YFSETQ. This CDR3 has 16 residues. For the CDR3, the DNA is TGCGCCAGCAGCTTGTCCGGACAGGGCACTAATGAAAAACTGTTTTTT. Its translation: CASSLSGQGTNEKLFF.

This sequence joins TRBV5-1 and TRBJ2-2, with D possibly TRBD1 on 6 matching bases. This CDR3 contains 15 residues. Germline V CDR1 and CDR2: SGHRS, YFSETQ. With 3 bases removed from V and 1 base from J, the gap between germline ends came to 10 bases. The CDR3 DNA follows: TGCGCCAGCAGCTCACAGACAGGGAACACCGGGGAGCTGTTTTTT. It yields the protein CASSSQTGNTGELFF.

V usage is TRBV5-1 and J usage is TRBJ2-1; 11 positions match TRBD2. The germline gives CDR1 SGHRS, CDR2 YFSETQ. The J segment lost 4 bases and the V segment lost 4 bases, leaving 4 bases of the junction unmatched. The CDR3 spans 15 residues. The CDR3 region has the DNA TGCGCCAGCAGCGGGGGACTAGCGGCTTACAATGAGCAGTTCTTC. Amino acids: CASSGGLAAYNEQFF.

The chain's CDR3 is CASSIMSSSGELFF. CDR3 coding DNA: TGTGCCAGTAGTATAATGTCCTCCTCCGGGGAGCTGTTTTTT. V gene TRBV19 combines with J gene TRBJ2-2; D is unclear. In germline, CDR1 is LNHDA, CDR2 SQIVND (reference sequence). V lost 2 bases and J 6 bases, leaving 10 bases between the germline ends. This CDR3 comprises 14 residues. The full variable domain, its missing parts supplied by reference TRBV19 and TRBJ2-2, is DGGITQSPKYLFRKEGQNVTLSCEQNLNHDAMYWYRQDPGQGLRLIYYSQIVNDFQKGDIAEGYSVSREKKESFPLTVTSAQKNPTAFYLCASSIMSSSGELFFGEGSRLTVL.

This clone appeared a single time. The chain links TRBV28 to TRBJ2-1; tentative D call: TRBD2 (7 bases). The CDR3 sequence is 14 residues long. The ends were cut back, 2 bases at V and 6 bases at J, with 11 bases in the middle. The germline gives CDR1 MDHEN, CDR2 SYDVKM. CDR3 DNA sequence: TGTGCCAGCAGTTTAGCGGGGGCATTCAATGAGCAGTTCTTC. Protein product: CASSLAGAFNEQFF.

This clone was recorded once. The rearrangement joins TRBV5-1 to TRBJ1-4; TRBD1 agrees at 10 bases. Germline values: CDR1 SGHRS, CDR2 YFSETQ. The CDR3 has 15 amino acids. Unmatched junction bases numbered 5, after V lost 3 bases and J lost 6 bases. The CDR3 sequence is CASSSVGTGDEKLFF. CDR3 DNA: TGCGCCAGCAGCTCGGTAGGGACAGGGGATGAAAAACTGTTTTTT.

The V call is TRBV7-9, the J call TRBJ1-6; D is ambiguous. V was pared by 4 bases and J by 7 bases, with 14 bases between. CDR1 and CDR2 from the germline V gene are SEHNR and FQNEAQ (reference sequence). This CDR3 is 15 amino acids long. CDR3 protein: CASSSGLGQNSPLHF. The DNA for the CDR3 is TGTGCCAGCAGCTCCGGACTCGGGCAGAATTCACCCCTCCACTTT.

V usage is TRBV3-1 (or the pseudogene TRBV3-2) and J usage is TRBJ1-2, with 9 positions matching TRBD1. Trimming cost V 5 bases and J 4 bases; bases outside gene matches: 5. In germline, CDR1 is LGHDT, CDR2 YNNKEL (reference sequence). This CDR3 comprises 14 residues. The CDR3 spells CASSWPGQGYGYTF. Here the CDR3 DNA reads TGTGCCAGCAGCTGGCCGGGACAGGGCTATGGCTACACCTTC.

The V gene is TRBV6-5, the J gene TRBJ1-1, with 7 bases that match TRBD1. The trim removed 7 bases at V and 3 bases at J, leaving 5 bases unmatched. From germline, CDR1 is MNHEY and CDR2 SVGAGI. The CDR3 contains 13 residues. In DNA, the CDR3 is TGTGCCAGCACGGGACAGATAGACACTGAAGCTTTCTTT. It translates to CASTGQIDTEAFF.

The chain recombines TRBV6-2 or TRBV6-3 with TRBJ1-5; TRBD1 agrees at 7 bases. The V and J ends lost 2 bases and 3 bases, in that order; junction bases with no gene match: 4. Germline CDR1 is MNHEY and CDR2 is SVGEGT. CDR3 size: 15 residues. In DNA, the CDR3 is TGTGCCAGCAGTTACACGACAGGGTACAATCAGCCCCAGCATTTT. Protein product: CASSYTTGYNQPQHF.

CDR3 bases: TGTGCCAGCAGCGTGGCCGGGACAGGGTCTGACGAGCAGTACTTC. Its protein is CASSVAGTGSDEQYF. This chain links TRBV9 with TRBJ2-7; 9 bases align to TRBD1. The V and J ends lost 2 bases and 5 bases, in that order; junction bases with no gene match: 8. The length of the CDR3 is 15 residues. Germline loops: CDR1 SGDLS, CDR2 YYNGEE.

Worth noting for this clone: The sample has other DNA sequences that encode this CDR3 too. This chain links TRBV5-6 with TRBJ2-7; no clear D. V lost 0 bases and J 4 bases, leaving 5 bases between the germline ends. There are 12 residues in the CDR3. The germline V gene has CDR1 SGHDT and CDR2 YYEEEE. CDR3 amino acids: CASSLASYEQYF. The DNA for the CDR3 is TGTGCCAGCAGCTTGGCGAGTTACGAGCAGTACTTC.